The 18 T cell receptor beta chains below come from one sample, sequenced in a study of blood T cell repertoires in COVID-19. Profiling relied on immunoSEQ multiplex PCR, and the TCRdb table lists in-frame clones only, not all of them. The table has approximately 100,000 clones, roughly nine tenths seen once; the top ten hold more than 15%. The sample consisted of peripheral blood. The origin of the receptors is an elderly woman in a cohort sampled during active COVID-19.

The gene calls are TRBV27 and TRBJ2-7; 7 bases agree with TRBD2. V lost 2 bases and J lost 6; bases outside the gene matches: 4. Looked up from germline, CDR1 is MNHEY and CDR2 is SMNVEV (reference sequence). This CDR3 region has 13 residues. CDR3 amino acids: CASSLNGGGEQYF. In nucleotides, the CDR3 is TGTGCCAGCAGTTTAAATGGGGGGGGCGAGCAGTACTTC.

CDR3 DNA: TGCGCCAGCAGCTTGAGCGGACAGGACCATGAAGCTTTCTTT. It yields the protein CASSLSGQDHEAFF. The V and J genes are TRBV5-1 and TRBJ1-1; 7 bases are a match to TRBD1. CDR1 is SGHRS, CDR2 YFSETQ, per germline. The ends lost 1 base at V and 7 bases at J; junction bases unmatched: 7. This CDR3 is built from 14 residues.

The chain couples TRBV9 to TRBJ2-3; TRBD2 matches 7 bases. The CDR3 runs to 14 residues. After removal of 0 bases from V and 5 bases from J, the junction contained 3 bases not matched to a gene. The V gene's germline CDR1 is SGDLS and CDR2 YYNGEE. CDR3 bases: TGTGCCAGCAGCGTAGGACTAGCCGGAGATACGCAGTATTTT. Encoded protein: CASSVGLAGDTQYF.

The chain carries TRBV6-6 and TRBJ1-5; 8 bases agree with TRBD1. The CDR3 spans 14 residues. Losses at the gene ends were 4 bases for V and 7 bases for J; bases not matched to a gene: 6. CDR1 and CDR2 (germline): MNHNY, SVGAGI (reference sequence). The DNA of the CDR3 is TGTGCCAGCAGTTCCCCTCAGGGGGCACAGCCCCAGCATTTT. The encoded protein is CASSSPQGAQPQHF.

J is TRBJ1-6 and V is TRBV15; the D is unclear. The V and J ends lost 4 bases and 10 bases respectively, with 11 bases between them. The CDR3 is made up of 13 amino acids. CDR1 and CDR2 from the germline V gene are LNHNV and YYDKDF (reference sequence). CDR3 in DNA: TGTGCCACCAGCATAACTCGGGGATCACCCCTCCACTTT. Amino acid sequence: CATSITRGSPLHF.

The chain has TRBV2 and TRBJ1-1, with 9 bases that match TRBD1. V dropped 7 bases and J dropped 4; count of bases not matched to a gene: 4. The CDR3 spans 13 residues. CDR1 SNHLY and CDR2 FYNNEI come from the germline V gene. CDR3 loop: CASKPGQGTEAFF. CDR3 sequence (DNA): TGTGCCAGCAAACCGGGACAGGGCACTGAAGCTTTCTTT.

The J gene is TRBJ1-2, the V gene TRBV2, with 11 positions matching TRBD1. The CDR3 totals 13 residues. Per the germline V gene, CDR1 is SNHLY and CDR2 is FYNNEI. The J segment lost 5 bases and the V segment lost 11 bases, leaving 7 bases of the junction unmatched. CDR3 loop: CAGGGTGGYGYTF. The DNA for the CDR3 is TGTGCCGGGGGAGGGACAGGGGGTTATGGCTACACCTTC.

The chain combines TRBV18 with TRBJ2-3; 9 bases are shared with TRBD1. The CDR3 totals 14 residues. V lost 6 bases and J lost 4; bases outside the gene matches: 5. From germline, CDR1 is KGHSH and CDR2 LQKENI. As DNA, the CDR3 is TGTGCCAGCTCCCCGGACAGGGGATCAGATACGCAGTATTTT. This translates into CASSPDRGSDTQYF.

This clone was detected only once. This rearrangement joins TRBV3-1 (or the pseudogene TRBV3-2) to TRBJ2-5; 9 bases line up with TRBD2. The J segment lost 5 bases and the V segment lost 4 bases, leaving 11 bases of the junction unmatched. Germline CDR1 LGHDT, CDR2 YNNKEL (reference sequence). The CDR3 contains 16 residues. CDR3 amino acids: CASSPTSGLAGETQYF. The CDR3 DNA reads TGTGCCAGCAGCCCGACCTCGGGACTAGCTGGTGAGACCCAGTACTTC.

The chain is built from TRBV29-1 and TRBJ2-7; D possibly corresponds to TRBD1 (6 bases). The germline V and J ends were trimmed by 4 bases and 0 bases, with 10 bases remaining between them. Germline V gene data show CDR1 as SQVTM and CDR2 as ANQGSEA. The CDR3 is 13 residues long. The CDR3 loop reads CSVGGGLSYEQYF. Written as DNA, the CDR3 is TGCAGCGTTGGTGGGGGCCTCTCCTACGAGCAGTACTTC.

The gene calls are TRBV14 and TRBJ2-5, with 7 bases matching TRBD2. Germline V gives CDR1 SGHDN, CDR2 FVKESK. This CDR3 is built from 15 residues. V gave up 4 bases and J gave up 2 bases; unmatched junction bases: 7. In DNA, the CDR3 is TGTGCCAGCAGCCCCCTTACTAGCGTACAAGAGACCCAGTACTTC. Translated, it gives CASSPLTSVQETQYF.

This clone was counted once. The chain is built from TRBV27 and TRBJ1-1; 9 bases are shared with TRBD1. The germline V gene encodes CDR1 MNHEY and CDR2 SMNVEV (reference sequence). The CDR3 is made up of 13 amino acids. With 10 bases clipped from V and 3 bases from J, the junction kept 6 bases outside the gene matches. CDR3: CATLDRGDTEAFF. The CDR3, as DNA: TGTGCCACCCTTGACAGGGGGGACACTGAAGCTTTCTTT.

V is TRBV2 and J is TRBJ1-4; D is uncertain. V lost 6 bases, J lost 3 bases, and 5 bases lay in between. This CDR3 comprises 12 residues. Germline loops: CDR1 SNHLY, CDR2 FYNNEI. In nucleotides, the CDR3 is TGTGCCAGCAGCTACGCTAATGAAAAACTGTTTTTT. This encodes CASSYANEKLFF.

This rearrangement joins TRBV28 to TRBJ2-1; TRBD2 might be the D (6 bases). The V gene lost 7 bases and the J gene lost 1 base, with 20 bases spanning the gap. Germline V gene lookup returns CDR1 MDHEN and CDR2 SYDVKM. This CDR3 has 17 residues. The CDR3 bases are TGTGCCAGCACCAGCGGCGGGGAGTACTCTTCCTACAATGAGCAGTTCTTC. Its protein product is CASTSGGEYSSYNEQFF.

The chain recombines TRBV5-1 with TRBJ1-2; 10 nucleotides line up with TRBD1. The V gene's germline CDR1 is SGHRS and CDR2 YFSETQ. Unmatched junction bases numbered 6, after V lost 4 bases and J lost 6 bases. The CDR3 consists of 14 residues. CDR3 DNA sequence: TGCGCCAGCAGCCCTCAAGACAGGGGGCATGGCTACACCTTC. It translates to CASSPQDRGHGYTF.

The chain couples TRBV10-3 to TRBJ2-5, with D maybe TRBD1 (6 bases). Trimming removed 6 bases at V and 1 base at J, with 15 bases between. Germline V gene sequence: CDR1 ENHRY, CDR2 SYGVKD. There are 15 residues in the CDR3. CDR3 region: CAISPGAGSQETQYF. CDR3 coding DNA: TGTGCCATCAGCCCAGGGGCAGGGTCCCAAGAGACCCAGTACTTC.

V and J are TRBV4-1 and TRBJ2-1; TRBD1 matches at 7 bases. CDR1 and CDR2 (germline): MGHRA, YSYEKL. CDR3 size: 14 residues. With 4 bases clipped from V and 3 bases from J, the junction kept 3 bases outside the gene matches. The CDR3 region has the DNA TGCGCCAGCAGCCCTGACAGGGTCTACAATGAGCAGTTCTTC. The encoded protein is CASSPDRVYNEQFF.

The sample holds one count of this clone. The gene calls are TRBV12-3 or TRBV12-4 and TRBJ1-2; 10 bases agree with TRBD1. The V gene end was trimmed by 8 bases and the J gene end by 8 bases; junction bases not matched to a gene: 8. CDR3 size: 13 residues. CDR3 nucleotides: TGTGCCAGCGCCGGGACAGGGGATGGAGGCTACACCTTC. This translates into CASAGTGDGGYTF.